A selection of T cell receptor beta chains follows, all from one sample in a study of blood T cell repertoires in COVID-19. Using immunoSEQ multiplex PCR, the repertoire was profiled, and TCRdb retains in-frame clones only, with some absent. The sample has 200,000 to 250,000 clones; roughly 90% are singletons. The source material was peripheral blood. The receptors were gathered from a man aged 40-49 years with active or convalescent COVID-19. Each CDR3 is given without its conserved first and last residue. The D gene is left open where the match is weak.

TRBD1 | TRBV5-1 | ASSPWTGGVYEQY
. | TRBV2 | ASTGTGGTEAF
TRBD1 | TRBV28 | ASSSSRGRRSYNEQF
. | TRBV6-1 | ASSVMVIRGYYTEAF
TRBD1 | TRBV4-2 | ASSQDLAGTVYGYT
. | TRBV24-1 | ATSRGNEQF
. | TRBV9 | ASSDSGASYGYT
TRBD1 | TRBV15 | ATSIDRGRGYT
. | TRBV9 | ASSPNSAGRREQY
. | TRBV5-1 | ASSQGGVQETQY
TRBD1 | TRBV5-1 | ASSWGDRSLDTQY
. | TRBV30 | AWNTRLHSYNSPLH
. | TRBV24-1 | ATSASVTNEQF
TRBD1 | TRBV19 | ATSRDREREQY
. | TRBV23-1 | ASSQTEGRNEYGYT
. | TRBV5-4 | ASSLGGRASGANVLT
. | TRBV5-1 | ASRIGENTEAF
. | TRBV10-2 | ASSGSGGSNQPQH